Detailed here is one T cell receptor beta chain. Its matching antigen is unknown. Among all donors, each was a healthy Caucasian. The source of the sample is a study of identical twins. In TCRdb, the 5' RACE reads were re-called with MiXCR into one record per CDR3 protein. This table has 400,000 to 550,000 distinct CDR3 sequences, about 20% appearing once. Regarding the study as a whole: Insertion counts were lower in abundant cord blood beta clonotypes, a trend that memory repertoires did not show. Model-predicted out-of-frame TCR alpha sharing fell below observed values in monozygotic twins.

CDR3 length: 15 residues. Per the germline V gene, CDR1 is DFQATT and CDR2 is SNEGSKA (reference sequence). The ends were cut back, 0 bases at V and 9 bases at J, with 18 bases in the middle. This sample was also put to use in a study of T cells expressing NK-cell markers. From that report: The CD3+CD56-NKG2C+ fraction was also led by these clonotypes in a few donors.

The clonotype originates from a woman between 18 and 29 years old in good health. J is TRBJ2-1 and V is TRBV20-1; D is unclear. Sequencing was carried out using CD4+ T cells sorted from blood. The CDR3 coding sequence is TGCAGTGCTAGAGATGATACCCGGGCAGGTACTGAGCAGTTCTTC. Translation gives CSARDDTRAGTEQFF.